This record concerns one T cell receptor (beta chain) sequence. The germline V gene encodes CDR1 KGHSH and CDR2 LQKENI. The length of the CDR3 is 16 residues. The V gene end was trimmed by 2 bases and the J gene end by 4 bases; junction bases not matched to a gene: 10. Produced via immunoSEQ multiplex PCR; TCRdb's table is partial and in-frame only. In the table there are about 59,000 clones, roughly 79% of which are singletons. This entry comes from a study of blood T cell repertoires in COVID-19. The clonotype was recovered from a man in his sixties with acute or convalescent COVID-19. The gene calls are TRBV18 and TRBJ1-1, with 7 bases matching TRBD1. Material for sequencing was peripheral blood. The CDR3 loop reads CASSPDRAGGLTEAFF. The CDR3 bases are TGTGCCAGCTCACCAGATAGGGCAGGGGGGCTCACTGAAGCTTTCTTT.